This T cell receptor beta chain was sequenced in a study of CD8+ T cells in alopecia areata. Study in general: Twice a day, 5 to 10 mg of oral tofacitinib was administered to treated patients. Study-level results: Relative to normal scalp, lesional scalp, especially alopecia totalis/universalis, showed higher clonality.

The germline CDR1 and CDR2 sequences are SGHNT and YYREEE (reference sequence). This CDR3 spans 13 amino acids. The V segment lost 4 bases and the J segment 6 bases; nucleotides outside the gene matches: 5. Treatment denoted: oral pan-JAK inhibitor, 5-10 mg twice daily. As concerns this clone: Its antigen is currently unknown.

It was cDNA, reverse transcribed from extracted RNA, that served as the sequencing template. Sequenced by immunoSEQ multiplex PCR; TCRdb stores in-frame clones only, minus some. The table records around 110,000 clones, roughly 84% of them present only once. This TCR was sampled from a human donor with alopecia areata. This sample comprised CD8+ T cells sorted from blood, obtained at week 24, from a patient treated with tofacitinib. The chain joins TRBV5-4 to TRBJ2-7, with 9 bases fitting TRBD1. The CDR3 region has the DNA TGTGCCAGCAGCCCCGGGACAGGGCTCGAGCAGTACTTC. This codes for CASSPGTGLEQYF.